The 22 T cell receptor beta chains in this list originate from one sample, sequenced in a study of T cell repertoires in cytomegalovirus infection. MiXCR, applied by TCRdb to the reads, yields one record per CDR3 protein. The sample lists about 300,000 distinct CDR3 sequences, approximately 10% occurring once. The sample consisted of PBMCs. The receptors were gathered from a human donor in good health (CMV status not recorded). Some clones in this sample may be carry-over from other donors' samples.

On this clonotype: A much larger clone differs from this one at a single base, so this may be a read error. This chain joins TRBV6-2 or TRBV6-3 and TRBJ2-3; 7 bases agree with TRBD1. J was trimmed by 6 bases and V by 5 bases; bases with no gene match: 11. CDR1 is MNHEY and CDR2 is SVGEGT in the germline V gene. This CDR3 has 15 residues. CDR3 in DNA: TGTGCCAGCAGTCACCTAGGGGGCTCATGGGATACGCAGTATTTT. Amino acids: CASSHLGGSWDTQYF.

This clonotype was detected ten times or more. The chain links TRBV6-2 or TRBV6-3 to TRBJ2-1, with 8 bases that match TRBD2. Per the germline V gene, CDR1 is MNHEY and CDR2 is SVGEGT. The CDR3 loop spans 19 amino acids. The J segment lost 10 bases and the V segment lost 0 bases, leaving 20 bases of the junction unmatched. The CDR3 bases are TGTGCCAGCAGTTACTCGACTAGCGATACAGTAGTGCGGCGATCCGAGCAGTTCTTC. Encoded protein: CASSYSTSDTVVRRSEQFF.

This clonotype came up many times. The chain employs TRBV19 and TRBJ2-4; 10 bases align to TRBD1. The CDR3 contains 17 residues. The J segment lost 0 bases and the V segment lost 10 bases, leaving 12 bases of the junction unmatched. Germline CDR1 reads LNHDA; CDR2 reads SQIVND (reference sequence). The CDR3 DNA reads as TGTGCCACCGCCGACAGGGGGCGGTTTCTAGCCAAAAACATTCAGTACTTC. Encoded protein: CATADRGRFLAKNIQYF.

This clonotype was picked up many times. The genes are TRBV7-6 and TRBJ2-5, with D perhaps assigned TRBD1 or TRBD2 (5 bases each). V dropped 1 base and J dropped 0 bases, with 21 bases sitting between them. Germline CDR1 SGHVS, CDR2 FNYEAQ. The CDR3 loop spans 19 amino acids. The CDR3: CASSLVRWARDQNQETQYF. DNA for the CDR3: TGTGCCAGCAGCTTAGTTAGATGGGCCCGGGACCAGAACCAAGAGACCCAGTACTTC.

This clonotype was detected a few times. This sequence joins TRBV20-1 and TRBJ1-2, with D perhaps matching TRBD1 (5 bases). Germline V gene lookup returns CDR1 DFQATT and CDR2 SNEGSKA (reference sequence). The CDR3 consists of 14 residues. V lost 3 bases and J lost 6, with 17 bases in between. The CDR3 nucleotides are TGCAGTGCTAGCGGCCGGGGGGACTATGATGGCTACACCTTC. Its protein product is CSASGRGDYDGYTF.

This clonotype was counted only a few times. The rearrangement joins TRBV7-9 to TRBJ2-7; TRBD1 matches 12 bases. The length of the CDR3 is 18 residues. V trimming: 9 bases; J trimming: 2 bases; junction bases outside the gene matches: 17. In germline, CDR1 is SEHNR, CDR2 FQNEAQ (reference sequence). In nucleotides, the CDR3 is TGTGCCAGTCGCCCACCCGGGACAGGGGGCCGTACCCCCTACGAGCAGTACTTC. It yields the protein CASRPPGTGGRTPYEQYF.

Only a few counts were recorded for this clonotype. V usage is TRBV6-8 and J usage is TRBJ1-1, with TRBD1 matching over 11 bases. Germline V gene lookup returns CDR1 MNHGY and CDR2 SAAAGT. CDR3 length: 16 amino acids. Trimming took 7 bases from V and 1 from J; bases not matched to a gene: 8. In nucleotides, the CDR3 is TGTGCCAGCAAGATAGGACAGGGGGCTTCGAACACTGAAGCTTTCTTT. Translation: CASKIGQGASNTEAFF.

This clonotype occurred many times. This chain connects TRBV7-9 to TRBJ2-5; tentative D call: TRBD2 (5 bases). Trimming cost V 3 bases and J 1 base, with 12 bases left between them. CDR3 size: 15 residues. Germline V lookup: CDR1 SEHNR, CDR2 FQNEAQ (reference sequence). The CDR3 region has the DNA TGTGCCAGCAGCTTCGGAGGTCCAGCCCAAGAGACCCAGTACTTC. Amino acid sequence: CASSFGGPAQETQYF.

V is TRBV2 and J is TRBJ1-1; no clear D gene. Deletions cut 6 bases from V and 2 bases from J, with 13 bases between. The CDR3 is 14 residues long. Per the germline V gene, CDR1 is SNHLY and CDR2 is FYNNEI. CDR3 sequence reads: CASRVEAANTEAFF. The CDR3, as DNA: TGTGCCAGCAGGGTGGAGGCAGCCAACACTGAAGCTTTCTTT.

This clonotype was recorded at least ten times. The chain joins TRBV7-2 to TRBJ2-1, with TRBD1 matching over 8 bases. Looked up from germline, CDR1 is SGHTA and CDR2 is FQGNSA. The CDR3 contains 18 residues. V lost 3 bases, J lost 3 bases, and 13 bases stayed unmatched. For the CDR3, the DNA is TGTGCCAGCAGCTTGGGGAGCCGCATCAGGGGGCGCTACAATGAGCAGTTCTTC. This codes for CASSLGSRIRGRYNEQFF.

CDR3 loop: CASSGGQGYTEAFF. CDR3 nucleotides: TGTGCCAGCAGCGGGGGACAGGGCTACACTGAAGCTTTCTTT. The V and J genes are TRBV2 and TRBJ1-1; TRBD1 matches 9 bases. CDR1 and CDR2 (germline): SNHLY, FYNNEI. After removal of 6 bases from V and 3 bases from J, the junction contained 5 bases not matched to a gene. CDR3 length: 14 residues.

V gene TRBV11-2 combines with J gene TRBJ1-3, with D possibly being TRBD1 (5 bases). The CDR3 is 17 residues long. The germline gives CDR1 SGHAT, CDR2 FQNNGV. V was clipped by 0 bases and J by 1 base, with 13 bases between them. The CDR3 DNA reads TGTGCCAGCAGCTTAGATGGGGCCGGGGCATCTGGAAACACCATATATTTT. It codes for CASSLDGAGASGNTIYF.

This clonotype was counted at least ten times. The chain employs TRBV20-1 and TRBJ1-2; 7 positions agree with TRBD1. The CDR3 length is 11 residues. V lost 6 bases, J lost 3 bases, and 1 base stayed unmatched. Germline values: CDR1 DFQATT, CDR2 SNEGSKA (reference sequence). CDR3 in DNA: TGCAGTGCCGACAGGGACTATGGCTACACCTTC. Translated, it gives CSADRDYGYTF.

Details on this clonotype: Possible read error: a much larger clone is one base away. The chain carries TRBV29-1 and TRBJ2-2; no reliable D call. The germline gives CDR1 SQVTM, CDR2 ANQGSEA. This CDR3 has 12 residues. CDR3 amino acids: CSSVRGSGELFF. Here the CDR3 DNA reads TGCTCAAGCGTACGAGGTTCCGGGGAGCTGTTTTTT.

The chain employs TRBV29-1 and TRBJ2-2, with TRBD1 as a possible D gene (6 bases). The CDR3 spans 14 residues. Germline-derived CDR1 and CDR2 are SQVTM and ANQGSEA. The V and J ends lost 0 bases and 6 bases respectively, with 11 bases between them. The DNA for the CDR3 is TGCAGCGTTGAAGATACGTCAGGGGCCGGGGAGCTGTTTTTT. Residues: CSVEDTSGAGELFF.

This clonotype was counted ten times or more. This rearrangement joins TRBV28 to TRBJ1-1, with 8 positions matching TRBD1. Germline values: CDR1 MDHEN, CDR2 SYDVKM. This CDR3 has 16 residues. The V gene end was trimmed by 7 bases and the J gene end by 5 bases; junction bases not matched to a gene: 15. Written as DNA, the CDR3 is TGTGCCAGCACTGATGCGACGGCTGACAGGGGTACTGAAGCTTTCTTT. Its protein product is CASTDATADRGTEAFF.

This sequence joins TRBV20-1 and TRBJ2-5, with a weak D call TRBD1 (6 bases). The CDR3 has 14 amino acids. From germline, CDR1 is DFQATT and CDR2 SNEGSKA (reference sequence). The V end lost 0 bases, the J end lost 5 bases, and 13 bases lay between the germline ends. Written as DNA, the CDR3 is TGCAGTGCTAGAGATCCAGGGGCGAGGGAGACCCAGTACTTC. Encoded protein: CSARDPGARETQYF.

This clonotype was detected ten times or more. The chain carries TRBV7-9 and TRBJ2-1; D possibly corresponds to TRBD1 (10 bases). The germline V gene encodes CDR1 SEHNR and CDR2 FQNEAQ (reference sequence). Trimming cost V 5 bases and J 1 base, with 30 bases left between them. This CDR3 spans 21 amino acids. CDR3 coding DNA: TGTGCCAGCAGCATGAGGGGGGACAGGGGATCCCTAGCGGGATCCTACAATGAGCAGTTCTTC. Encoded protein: CASSMRGDRGSLAGSYNEQFF.

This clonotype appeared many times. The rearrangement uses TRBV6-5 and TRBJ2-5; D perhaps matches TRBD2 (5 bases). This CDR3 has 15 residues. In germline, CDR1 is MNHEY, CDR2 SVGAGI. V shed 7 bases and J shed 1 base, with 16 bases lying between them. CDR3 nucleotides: TGTGCCAGCAAAGCGTCGGGATCCTCCCAAGAGACCCAGTACTTC. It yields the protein CASKASGSSQETQYF.

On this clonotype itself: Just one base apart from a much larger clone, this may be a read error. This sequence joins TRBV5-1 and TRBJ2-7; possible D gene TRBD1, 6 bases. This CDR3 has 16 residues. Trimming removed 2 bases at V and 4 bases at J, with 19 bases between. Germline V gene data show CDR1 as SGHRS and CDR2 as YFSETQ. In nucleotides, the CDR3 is TGCGCCAGCAGCTTACTCGGGACAAAGAATAGGTACGAGCAGTACTTC. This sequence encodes CASSLLGTKNRYEQYF.

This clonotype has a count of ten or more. DNA of the CDR3: TGTGCCAGCAGTGGGACAGGGCGGTTCTCTGGCTACACCTTC. Its translation is CASSGTGRFSGYTF. V is TRBV6-1 and J is TRBJ1-2; 8 bases are a match to TRBD1. Germline V lookup: CDR1 MNHNS, CDR2 SASEGT. The junction had 8 bases not matched to a gene; V was cut back by 4 bases and J by 7 bases. The CDR3 loop spans 14 amino acids.

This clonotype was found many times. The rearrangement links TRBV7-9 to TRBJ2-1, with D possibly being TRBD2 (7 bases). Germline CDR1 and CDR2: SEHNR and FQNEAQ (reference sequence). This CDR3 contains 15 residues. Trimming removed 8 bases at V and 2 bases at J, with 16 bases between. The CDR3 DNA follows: TGTGCCAGCTCCCGGGGGAGGGGGGCCTACAATGAGCAGTTCTTC. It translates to CASSRGRGAYNEQFF.